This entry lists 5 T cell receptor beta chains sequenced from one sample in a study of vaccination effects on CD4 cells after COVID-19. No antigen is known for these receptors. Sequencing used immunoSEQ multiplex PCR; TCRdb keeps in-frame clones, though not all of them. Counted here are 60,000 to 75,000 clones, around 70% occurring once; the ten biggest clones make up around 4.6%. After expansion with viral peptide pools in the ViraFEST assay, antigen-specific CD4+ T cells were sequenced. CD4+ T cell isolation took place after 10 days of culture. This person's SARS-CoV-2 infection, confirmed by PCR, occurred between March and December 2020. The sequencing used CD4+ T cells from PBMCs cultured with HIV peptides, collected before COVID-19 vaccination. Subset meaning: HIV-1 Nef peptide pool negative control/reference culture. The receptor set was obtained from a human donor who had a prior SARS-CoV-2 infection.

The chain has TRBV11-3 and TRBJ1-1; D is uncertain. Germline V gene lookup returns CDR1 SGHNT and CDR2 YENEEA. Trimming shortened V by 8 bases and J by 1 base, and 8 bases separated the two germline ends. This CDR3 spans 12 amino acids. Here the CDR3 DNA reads TGTGCCAGCGGAGGAGAGAACACTGAAGCTTTCTTT. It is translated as CASGGENTEAFF.

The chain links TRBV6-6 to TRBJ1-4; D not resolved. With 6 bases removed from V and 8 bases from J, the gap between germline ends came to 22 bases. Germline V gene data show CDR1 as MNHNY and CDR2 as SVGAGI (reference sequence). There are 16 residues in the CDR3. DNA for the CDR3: TGTGCCAGCAGCATCCTCCGGAGCACAGCGCCCGAAAAACTGTTTTTT. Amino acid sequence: CASSILRSTAPEKLFF.

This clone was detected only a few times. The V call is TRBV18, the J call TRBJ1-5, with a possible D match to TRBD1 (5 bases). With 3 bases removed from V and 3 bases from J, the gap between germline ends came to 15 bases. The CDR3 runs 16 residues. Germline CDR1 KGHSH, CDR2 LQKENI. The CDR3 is CASSPIRDWLNQPQHF. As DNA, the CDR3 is TGTGCCAGCTCACCGATCCGGGACTGGCTCAATCAGCCCCAGCATTTT.

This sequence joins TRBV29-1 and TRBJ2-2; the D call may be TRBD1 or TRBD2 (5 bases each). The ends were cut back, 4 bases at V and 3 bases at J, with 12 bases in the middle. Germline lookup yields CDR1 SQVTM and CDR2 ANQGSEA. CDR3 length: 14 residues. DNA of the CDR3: TGCAGCGTTGTCCGGGACGGAGACACCGGGGAGCTGTTTTTT. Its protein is CSVVRDGDTGELFF.

CDR3 loop: CASGWVGSNEQFF. CDR3 nucleotide sequence: TGTGCCAGCGGTTGGGTCGGGTCCAATGAGCAGTTCTTC. The genes are TRBV7-3 and TRBJ2-1, with D uncertain. This CDR3 spans 13 amino acids. The V end was cut by 8 bases, the J end by 6 bases, with 14 bases between. Germline lookup yields CDR1 SGHTA and CDR2 FQGTGA. Filled out from reference TRBV7-3 and TRBJ2-1, the complete variable domain reads GAGVSQTPSNKVTEKGKYVELRCDPISGHTALYWYRQSLGQGPEFLIYFQGTGAADDSGLPNDRFFAVRPEGSVSTLKIQRTERGDSAVYLCASGWVGSNEQFFGPGTRLTVL.